The 11 T cell receptor beta chains given below trace back to one sample, sequenced in a study of control samples from healthy donors and cancer patients. Profiling relied on immunoSEQ multiplex PCR, and the TCRdb table lists in-frame clones only, not all of them. The sample yields 150,000 to 200,000 clones, roughly 90% seen once. Source material: blood. These receptor sequences come from a man aged 30-40 years in good health.

The chain joins TRBV19 to TRBJ1-4; D remains unclear. CDR3 length equals 15 residues. Germline assignment: CDR1 LNHDA and CDR2 SQIVND (reference sequence). Trimming removed 2 bases at V and 0 bases at J, with 7 bases between. Here the CDR3 DNA reads TGTGCCAGTAGTATAATGATTCCAACTAATGAAAAACTGTTTTTT. Its protein is CASSIMIPTNEKLFF.

This chain links TRBV27 with TRBJ2-3; 7 bases align to TRBD2. V trimming: 7 bases; J trimming: 2 bases; junction bases outside the gene matches: 15. Looked up from germline, CDR1 is MNHEY and CDR2 is SMNVEV (reference sequence). The CDR3 covers 17 residues. The CDR3 spells CASTPFRPSGATDTQYF. CDR3 nucleotides: TGTGCCAGCACCCCTTTTAGGCCTAGCGGTGCCACAGATACGCAGTATTTT.

The chain uses TRBV10-3 and TRBJ1-4, with TRBD1 as a possible D gene (6 bases). Trimming shortened V by 0 bases and J by 7 bases, and 12 bases separated the two germline ends. Germline V gene sequence: CDR1 ENHRY, CDR2 SYGVKD. The CDR3 loop spans 15 amino acids. This chain's CDR3 is CAISESDSRVEKLFF. Written as DNA, the CDR3 is TGTGCCATCAGTGAGTCGGACAGCCGGGTTGAAAAACTGTTTTTT.

The V gene is TRBV4-1, the J gene TRBJ1-5; a possible D gene is TRBD1 (6 bases). Trimming pared 2 bases from V and 2 bases from J, leaving 10 bases between. The CDR3 extends over 15 amino acids. CDR1 is MGHRA and CDR2 is YSYEKL in the germline V gene. The CDR3 loop reads CASSQTGMGNQPQHF. The CDR3 coding sequence is TGCGCCAGCAGCCAAACAGGGATGGGCAATCAGCCCCAGCATTTT.

This chain joins TRBV5-1 and TRBJ2-2; D is undetermined. Germline V gene sequence: CDR1 SGHRS, CDR2 YFSETQ. V dropped 4 bases and J dropped 4 bases, with 8 bases sitting between them. The CDR3 has 13 residues. The CDR3 spells CASSLGFTGELFF. CDR3 DNA sequence: TGCGCCAGCAGCCTAGGGTTCACCGGGGAGCTGTTTTTT.

The chain couples TRBV24-1 to TRBJ2-2; unclear D gene. CDR1 and CDR2 (germline): KGHDR, SFDVKD. V lost 5 bases, J lost 6 bases, and 9 bases lay in between. The CDR3 loop spans 13 amino acids. The CDR3 is CATSVPAAGELFF. CDR3 nucleotides: TGTGCCACCAGTGTCCCCGCGGCCGGGGAGCTGTTTTTT.

The chain employs TRBV20-1 and TRBJ2-3; D possibly corresponds to TRBD1 (5 bases). This CDR3 contains 12 residues. Trimming pared 3 bases from V and 10 bases from J, leaving 14 bases between. The V gene's germline CDR1 is DFQATT and CDR2 SNEGSKA (reference sequence). The CDR3 coding sequence is TGCAGTGCTAGTATGGGGCTGGATCCGCAGTATTTT. Amino acid sequence: CSASMGLDPQYF.

This sequence joins TRBV7-9 and TRBJ1-5; TRBD1 might be the D (5 bases). Germline V gene sequence: CDR1 SEHNR, CDR2 FQNEAQ (reference sequence). Trimming took 1 base from V and 5 from J, leaving 18 bases between them. This CDR3 is built from 17 residues. CDR3 nucleotide sequence: TGTGCCAGCAGCTTAGGATCCGGGCAGGGTCTTTATCAGCCCCAGCATTTT. The encoded protein is CASSLGSGQGLYQPQHF.

This rearrangement joins TRBV9 to TRBJ2-1; D might be TRBD1 (6 bases). The CDR3 has 17 residues. The germline CDR1 and CDR2 sequences are SGDLS and YYNGEE. Trimming took 0 bases from V and 6 from J, leaving 19 bases between them. The DNA of the CDR3 is TGTGCCAGCAGCGTAGGGGCAGGGGATCTACTTTCCAATGAGCAGTTCTTC. This gives the protein CASSVGAGDLLSNEQFF.

V gene TRBV7-2 combines with J gene TRBJ2-1; 13 nucleotides match TRBD2. Unmatched junction bases numbered 4, after V lost 2 bases and J lost 9 bases. CDR1 is SGHTA and CDR2 is FQGNSA in the germline V gene. The CDR3 covers 15 residues. The CDR3 nucleotides are TGTGCCAGCAGCTTAACTAGCGGGGGGGCTGGTGAGCAGTTCTTC. It specifies CASSLTSGGAGEQFF.

This clone is a singleton in its sample. This chain links TRBV24-1 with TRBJ2-3; 14 positions match TRBD2. The CDR3 length is 16 residues. The ends lost 6 bases at V and 5 bases at J; junction bases unmatched: 6. Germline values: CDR1 KGHDR, CDR2 SFDVKD. The CDR3 protein is CATSPRGLAGGDTQYF. The CDR3 bases are TGTGCCACCAGTCCACGTGGACTAGCGGGAGGAGATACGCAGTATTTT.